This record concerns one T cell receptor beta chain sequence. Its antigen is undetermined. RNA was extracted from bulk tissue without any cell sorting. More than 3 cm separated this lung sample from the edge of the tumor. The data derive from a study of tumor and adjacent non-tumor tissue in lung cancer. Looking at the study overall: Patients were aged about 31 to 85, approximately 11 men and 5 women, stage I to III. On average, productive TCRbeta reads reached about 4.17 million per sample. Study outcomes and limitations: Normal lung showed higher cumulative top 100 clone frequency than tumor.

Three rounds of nested PCR, following a modified ARM-PCR protocol, produced the TCRbeta library. One entry per CDR3 protein, called by TCRdb with MiXCR from the multiplex PCR reads. This table holds roughly 67,000 distinct CDR3 sequences, 75% to 85% found once. Deletions cut 2 bases from V and 6 bases from J, with 13 bases between. The germline gives CDR1 SQVTM, CDR2 ANQGSEA. The CDR3 totals 14 residues. The chain couples TRBV29-1 to TRBJ1-4; TRBD1 might be the D (6 bases). Sequenced input: distant non-tumor lung tissue. The clonotype was recovered from a man between 60 and 70 years old with non-small cell lung cancer. The CDR3 is CSVETGTLYEKLFF. CDR3 sequence (DNA): TGCAGCGTTGAAACTGGGACACTGTATGAAAAACTGTTTTTT.